The entry below describes one T cell receptor (beta chain). This sample stems from a study of T cells in Graves' hyperthyroidism and ophthalmopathy. Amplified TCR beta CDR3 regions came from RNA transcripts. Initially, a first-round RT-PCR of the TCR CDR3 employed the HTBI primer set. Via MiXCR, TCRdb re-called the multiplex PCR reads, giving one row per CDR3 protein. The data contain about 380,000 distinct CDR3 sequences, less than 15% of them singletons. This CDR3 comprises 14 residues. Losses at the gene ends were 2 bases for V and 4 bases for J; bases not matched to a gene: 3. Germline V lookup: CDR1 SQVTM, CDR2 ANQGSEA.

This sequence originates from a young man with Graves' hyperthyroidism that later progressed to Graves' ophthalmopathy. The chain is built from TRBV29-1 and TRBJ2-7, with 12 bases fitting TRBD2. The sample was blood. The CDR3 DNA reads TGCAGCGTTGAAACTAGCGGGGGGTTTTACGAGCAGTACTTC. Protein sequence: CSVETSGGFYEQYF.